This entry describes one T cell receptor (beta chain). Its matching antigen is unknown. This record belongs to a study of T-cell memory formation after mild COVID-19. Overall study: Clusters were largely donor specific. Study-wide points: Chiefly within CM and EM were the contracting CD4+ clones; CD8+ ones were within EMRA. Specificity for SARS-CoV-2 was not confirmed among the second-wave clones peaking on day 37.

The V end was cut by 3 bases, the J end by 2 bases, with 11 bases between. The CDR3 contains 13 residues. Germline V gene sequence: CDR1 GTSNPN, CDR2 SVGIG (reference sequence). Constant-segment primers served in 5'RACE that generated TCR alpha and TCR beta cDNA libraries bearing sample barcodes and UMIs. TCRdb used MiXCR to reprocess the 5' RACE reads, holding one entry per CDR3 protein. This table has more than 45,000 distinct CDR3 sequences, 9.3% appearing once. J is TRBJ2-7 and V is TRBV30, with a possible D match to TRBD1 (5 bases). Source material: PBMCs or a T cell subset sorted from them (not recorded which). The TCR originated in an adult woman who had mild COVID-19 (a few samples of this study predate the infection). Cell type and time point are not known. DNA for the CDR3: TGTGCCTGGAGAGTTCCAGGGACCTACGAGCAGTACTTC. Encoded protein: CAWRVPGTYEQYF.